A selection of T cell receptor beta chains follows, all from one sample in a study of regulatory T cells in long-lasting Graves disease. MiXCR, applied by TCRdb to the multiplex PCR reads, yields one record per CDR3 protein. The data contain roughly 420,000 distinct CDR3 sequences, roughly 15% of them singletons. These data also formed part of another study, on T cells in Graves' hyperthyroidism and ophthalmopathy.

This sample comprised peripheral blood mononuclear cells (PBMCs), obtained at new diagnosis, from a patient treated with antithyroid drugs. The receptors originated from a woman younger than 45 with Graves disease. CDR3s include the opening cysteine and the closing phenylalanine or tryptophan. D genes are given only for firm matches. The size field is filled for only some rows; it gives once, few, many or a size class.

d_call clone_size j_call v_call cdr3_aa cdr3_nt
- - TRBJ2-2 TRBV7-9 CASSPPDRELFF TGTGCCAGCAGCCCCCCGGACAGGGAGCTGTTTTTT
- - TRBJ2-7 TRBV6-2/TRBV6-3 CASSYGNYEQYF TGTGCCAGCAGTTACGGAAACTACGAGCAGTACTTC
- few TRBJ1-2 TRBV4-1 CASSQEGLWPTF TGCGCCAGCAGCCAAGAGGGGCTCTGGCCCACCTTC
- many TRBJ1-3 TRBV30 CASTVDGNTIYF TGTGCCTCCACGGTCGATGGAAACACCATATATTTT
TRBD1 many TRBJ1-1 TRBV18 CASSPGQAVAEAFF TGTGCCAGCTCTCCGGGACAGGCAGTCGCTGAAGCTTTCTTT
TRBD2 many TRBJ2-7 TRBV11-2 CASSLAAGGYEQYF TGTGCCAGCAGCTTAGCAGCGGGAGGATACGAGCAGTACTTC
- many TRBJ2-5 TRBV18 CASSSQETQYF TGTGCCAGCAGTTCCCAAGAGACCCAGTACTTC
- many TRBJ1-5 TRBV7-2 CASNLGGGEPQHF TGTGCCAGCAACCTAGGGGGAGGTGAGCCCCAGCATTTT
- many TRBJ1-2 TRBV6-5 CASSLLGLSGGYTF TGTGCCAGCAGTTTACTAGGTCTATCGGGAGGCTACACCTTC
- many TRBJ1-1 TRBV20-1 CSARAQLMNTEAFF TGCAGTGCTAGAGCTCAGCTCATGAACACTGAAGCTTTCTTT
- many TRBJ1-2 TRBV2 CASSEGGTGGYTF TGTGCCAGCAGTGAGGGGGGGACGGGTGGCTACACCTTC
TRBD2 once TRBJ2-7 TRBV7-8 CASSSQSGTSRTYEQYF TGTGCCAGCAGCTCGCAATCCGGGACTAGCCGAACCTACGAGCAGTACTTC
TRBD2 many TRBJ2-7 TRBV28 CASSSTRASGRNEQYF TGTGCCAGCAGTTCGACGAGGGCTAGCGGGCGGAACGAGCAGTACTTC
- many TRBJ1-1 TRBV7-9 CASSPAPGRLNTEAFF TGTGCCAGCAGCCCAGCACCGGGACGGCTGAACACTGAAGCTTTCTTT
- - TRBJ2-2 TRBV20-1 CSGRGSNTGELFF TGCAGTGGACGAGGGTCGAACACCGGGGAGCTGTTTTTT
TRBD1 many TRBJ1-3 TRBV28 CASSTLQGSRGNTIYF TGTGCCAGCAGTACACTACAGGGGTCTCGCGGAAACACCATATATTTT
TRBD2 many TRBJ2-7 TRBV2 CASRPSGRGKSGEQYF TGTGCCAGCAGGCCTAGCGGGAGAGGGAAATCGGGGGAGCAGTACTTC
- - TRBJ2-2 TRBV29-1 CSVGGRRNTGELFF TGCAGCGTTGGGGGCAGGAGGAACACCGGGGAGCTGTTTTTT
- many TRBJ2-1 TRBV2 CASCGLTAYNEQFF TGTGCCAGCTGTGGCCTGACGGCGTACAATGAGCAGTTCTTC
- - TRBJ2-5 TRBV5-6 CAGSSPSDGETQYF TGTGCCGGTTCTTCCCCCAGCGACGGAGAGACCCAGTACTTC
- - TRBJ2-1 TRBV4-1 CASSPSHNEQFF TGCGCCAGCAGCCCAAGTCACAATGAGCAGTTCTTC
- many TRBJ1-3 TRBV13 CASSLSRATGNTIYF TGTGCCAGCAGCTTGTCCAGGGCGACTGGAAACACCATATATTTT
- - TRBJ2-3 TRBV6-2/TRBV6-3 CASSYPRQRTTDTQYF TGTGCCAGCAGTTACCCGCGACAGAGGACCACGGATACGCAGTATTTT
- many TRBJ1-5 TRBV12-3/TRBV12-4 CASSLFGEQPQHF TGTGCCAGCAGTTTATTCGGGGAACAGCCCCAGCATTTT
- few TRBJ2-1 TRBV10-2 CASKRLLETHNEQFF TGCGCCAGCAAAAGACTCCTGGAGACACACAATGAGCAGTTCTTC
TRBD1 many TRBJ2-5 TRBV5-6 CASSIGQGRRNRLPRETQYF TGTGCCAGCAGCATCGGACAGGGTCGACGCAATCGTTTGCCGAGAGAGACCCAGTACTTC
TRBD2 few TRBJ2-2 TRBV10-3 CAISGGRGTGELFF TGTGCCATCAGTGGAGGGAGGGGCACCGGGGAGCTGTTTTTT
- many TRBJ2-7 TRBV27 CASSLSPESYEQYF TGTGCCAGCAGTTTATCACCCGAATCCTACGAGCAGTACTTC
TRBD2 many TRBJ2-1 TRBV10-3 CAISESASGNDEQFF TGTGCCATCAGTGAGTCGGCTAGCGGGAATGATGAGCAGTTCTTC
TRBD2 many TRBJ2-2 TRBV6-5 CASRYTKRESVTGELFF TGTGCCAGCAGATACACCAAGCGGGAGTCGGTCACCGGGGAGCTGTTTTTT